The rows below give T cell receptor beta chains drawn from one sample of a study of blood T cells in healthy people across ages. In TCRdb, the 5' RACE reads were re-called with MiXCR into one record per CDR3 protein. The sample has more than 800,000 distinct CDR3 sequences; roughly 45% are singletons. Input material: blood. These receptors all stem from a woman aged 55-70 years in good health. Each CDR3 is given with its conserved first and last residue. A D gene is named only where the DNA matches it firmly. Clone size is stated in some rows and not others, as once, few, many or a class when expanded.

v_gene	len	j_gene	d_gene	abundance	CDR3aa	CDR3nt
TRBV6-2/TRBV6-3	14	TRBJ2-7	NA	few	CASSDPQGHYEQYF	TGTGCCAGCAGCGACCCACAGGGCCACTACGAGCAGTACTTC
TRBV20-1	14	TRBJ2-7	TRBD1	NA	CSAREGQGAYEQYF	TGCAGTGCTAGAGAGGGTCAGGGGGCCTACGAGCAGTACTTC
TRBV12-3/TRBV12-4	14	TRBJ2-1	NA	few	CASSLEGLDGEQFF	TGTGCCAGCAGTTTAGAAGGATTGGATGGTGAGCAGTTCTTC
TRBV24-1	15	TRBJ2-6	NA	NA	CATSVSASGANVLTF	TGTGCCACCAGTGTGTCAGCCTCTGGGGCCAACGTCCTGACTTTC
TRBV7-9	16	TRBJ2-5	TRBD2	few	CASSPRGGRAQETQYF	TGTGCCAGCAGCCCACGGGGGGGCAGGGCACAAGAGACCCAGTACTTC
TRBV7-2	18	TRBJ2-1	TRBD2	NA	CASSLSPLGTSGKNEQFF	TGTGCCAGCAGCTTAAGTCCGTTGGGGACTAGCGGGAAGAATGAGCAGTTCTTC
TRBV6-1	13	TRBJ2-7	NA	NA	CASIGGSGYEQYF	TGTGCCAGCATAGGGGGTTCTGGCTACGAGCAGTACTTC
TRBV6-1	15	TRBJ2-7	TRBD2	NA	CASSEAMGGVYEQYF	TGTGCCAGCAGTGAAGCTATGGGGGGGGTATACGAGCAGTACTTC
TRBV7-2	15	TRBJ1-5	NA	NA	CASSLGLGLSQPQHF	TGTGCCAGCAGCTTAGGTTTGGGTCTATCGCAGCCCCAGCATTTT
TRBV9	15	TRBJ2-3	NA	NA	CASSRDPEGADTQYF	TGTGCCAGCAGCCGAGACCCGGAGGGAGCAGATACGCAGTATTTT
TRBV9	20	TRBJ2-6	TRBD1	few	CASSAKLQDRGVSGANVLTF	TGTGCCAGCAGCGCGAAACTTCAAGACAGGGGGGTTTCTGGGGCCAACGTCCTGACTTTC
TRBV4-1	13	TRBJ1-5	NA	NA	CASSQAKGQPQHF	TGCGCCAGCAGCCAAGCTAAAGGCCAGCCCCAGCATTTT
TRBV3-1	16	TRBJ2-3	TRBD2	NA	CASSQYNGLAMDTQYF	TGTGCCAGCAGCCAATATAATGGACTAGCGATGGATACGCAGTATTTT
TRBV10-2	11	TRBJ1-2	NA	NA	CATSSEYGYTF	TGCGCCACCAGCTCAGAGTATGGCTACACCTTC
TRBV20-1	12	TRBJ2-5	NA	few	CSASDFEETQYF	TGCAGTGCTAGTGACTTCGAAGAGACCCAGTACTTC
TRBV5-6	13	TRBJ2-7	NA	many	CASSLRGVYEQYF	TGTGCCAGCAGCTTAAGGGGGGTCTACGAGCAGTACTTC